This record concerns one TCR beta chain sequence. Antigen specificity is unknown. The record originates from a study of shared clonotypes between healthy human individuals. Study-level results: Estimated richness values were generally larger in naive subsets than in memory subsets. Depth was large, yet rarefaction showed that sorted-subset sequencing was incomplete.

Assay execution proceeded at the deep level. Some clones are missing from TCRdb's copy, which holds only in-frame ones; the method was immunoSEQ multiplex PCR. This table has a few million clones, 90% to 97% appearing once. Germline V gives CDR1 MGHDK, CDR2 SYGVNS. The V gene lost 2 bases and the J gene lost 6 bases, with 14 bases spanning the gap. The CDR3 is made up of 14 amino acids. Material for sequencing was naive CD4+ T cells sorted from blood. Subset given: CD45RA+ positively selected. The receptor comes from a man aged 18 to 29 in good health. The rearrangement links TRBV25-1 to TRBJ2-7; unclear D gene. CDR3 sequence reads: CASSERPSISEQYF. The CDR3 coding sequence is TGTGCCAGCAGTGAACGTCCTTCAATTTCCGAGCAGTACTTC.